The 23 T cell receptor beta chains presented below share a single source sample, sequenced in a study of cytomegalovirus exposure and HLA in healthy donors. The repertoire was sequenced with immunoSEQ multiplex PCR; TCRdb's copy has only in-frame clones and lacks some. The sample yields roughly 150,000 clones, around 84% seen once. What was sequenced was PBMCs. Receptors originate from a man younger than 30 in good health and CMV-seropositive.

In its sample, this clone was seen a few times. The rearrangement uses TRBV2 and TRBJ1-6; the D gene is possibly TRBD1 (5 bases). V gave up 4 bases and J gave up 11 bases, with 12 bases separating them. This CDR3 has 13 residues. The germline gives CDR1 SNHLY, CDR2 FYNNEI. The chain's CDR3 is CASSGQPRPPLHF. The CDR3 DNA reads as TGTGCCAGCAGTGGACAGCCGCGGCCACCCCTCCACTTT.

V and J are TRBV18 and TRBJ1-5; 9 bases are a match to TRBD1. Germline V gives CDR1 KGHSH, CDR2 LQKENI. V lost 2 bases and J lost 5; bases outside the gene matches: 4. The CDR3 sequence is 15 residues long. In DNA form, the CDR3 reads TGTGCCAGCTCACCAGGGGACAGGGTGTATCAGCCCCAGCATTTT. It yields the protein CASSPGDRVYQPQHF.

This clone showed up just a few times. The chain employs TRBV7-9 and TRBJ2-1; no reliable D call. Looked up from germline, CDR1 is SEHNR and CDR2 is FQNEAQ (reference sequence). V dropped 2 bases and J dropped 0 bases, with 8 bases sitting between them. The CDR3 runs to 15 residues. The CDR3 is CASSLLLSSYNEQFF. DNA of the CDR3: TGTGCCAGCAGCTTATTATTGAGCTCCTACAATGAGCAGTTCTTC.

The chain combines TRBV30 with TRBJ2-7, with 7 nucleotides matching TRBD1. After removal of 0 bases from V and 4 bases from J, the junction contained 9 bases not matched to a gene. Germline loops: CDR1 GTSNPN, CDR2 SVGIG (reference sequence). CDR3 length: 15 amino acids. In DNA form, the CDR3 reads TGTGCCTGGAGTGTGGGGGACAGTCGAATATACGAGCAGTACTTC. This sequence encodes CAWSVGDSRIYEQYF.

The chain carries TRBV5-4 and TRBJ2-3; the D gene is possibly TRBD1 (6 bases). Per the germline V gene, CDR1 is SGHNT and CDR2 is YYREEE (reference sequence). The CDR3 has 17 residues. The germline V and J ends were trimmed by 1 base and 6 bases, with 21 bases remaining between them. In DNA, the CDR3 is TGTGCCAGCAGCTTGTATCCGGGACACCAGTTCGGGGATACGCAGTATTTT. Encoded protein: CASSLYPGHQFGDTQYF.

The rearrangement joins TRBV15 to TRBJ2-7, with 9 nucleotides matching TRBD1. The trim removed 2 bases at V and 6 bases at J, leaving 8 bases unmatched. In germline, CDR1 is LNHNV, CDR2 YYDKDF (reference sequence). The CDR3 runs 15 residues. CDR3 amino acids: CATSRYRDRVIEQYF. CDR3 DNA: TGTGCCACCAGCAGATACCGGGACAGGGTAATCGAGCAGTACTTC.

This chain connects TRBV2 to TRBJ1-1; maybe TRBD1 (6 bases). This CDR3 region has 13 residues. Germline CDR1 and CDR2: SNHLY and FYNNEI. V was shortened by 6 bases and J by 1 base, with 9 bases between the two germline ends. The CDR3 here is CASRETGNTEAFF. DNA of the CDR3: TGTGCCAGCAGGGAGACAGGGAACACTGAAGCTTTCTTT.

The sample holds many counts of this clone. The CDR3 protein is CASKLAGVDEQFF. The CDR3 DNA follows: TGTGCCAGCAAACTAGCGGGAGTAGATGAGCAGTTCTTC. The rearrangement joins TRBV7-3 to TRBJ2-1; TRBD2 matches at 11 bases. Germline values: CDR1 SGHTA, CDR2 FQGTGA. The CDR3 covers 13 residues. Trimming at V came to 7 bases and at J to 8 bases, leaving 4 bases not matched to a gene.

J is TRBJ1-1 and V is TRBV27; the D is unclear. The CDR3 consists of 16 residues. Germline V lookup: CDR1 MNHEY, CDR2 SMNVEV (reference sequence). Trimming removed 0 bases at V and 1 base at J, with 12 bases between. CDR3 sequence (DNA): TGTGCCAGCAGTTTATCCCAGCAGGTCGGGAACACTGAAGCTTTCTTT. Protein: CASSLSQQVGNTEAFF.

V and J are TRBV19 and TRBJ2-1; TRBD2 matches at 11 bases. V lost 6 bases and J lost 5; bases outside the gene matches: 3. The CDR3 contains 14 residues. Germline lookup yields CDR1 LNHDA and CDR2 SQIVND (reference sequence). The CDR3 is CASSPGLADNEQFF. CDR3 nucleotides: TGTGCCAGTAGCCCGGGACTAGCGGACAATGAGCAGTTCTTC.

The chain is built from TRBV19 and TRBJ2-1; D is undetermined. CDR1 and CDR2 from the germline V gene are LNHDA and SQIVND (reference sequence). Trimming took 7 bases from V and 3 from J, leaving 7 bases between them. The CDR3 consists of 12 residues. CDR3 sequence: CASKADYNEQFF. In nucleotides, the CDR3 is TGTGCCAGTAAGGCGGACTACAATGAGCAGTTCTTC.

The chain employs TRBV30 and TRBJ2-5; 8 positions match TRBD2. Germline V gives CDR1 GTSNPN, CDR2 SVGIG (reference sequence). The CDR3 has 12 amino acids. V lost 5 bases, J lost 7 bases, and 6 bases stayed unmatched. This chain's CDR3 is CAWLAGLGTQYF. The CDR3 nucleotides are TGTGCCTGGTTAGCGGGGCTCGGGACCCAGTACTTC.

This clone is a singleton in its sample. The J gene is TRBJ2-1, the V gene TRBV9; 10 positions match TRBD2. The CDR3 covers 15 residues. Trimming cost V 0 bases and J 9 bases; bases outside gene matches: 6. The germline V gene has CDR1 SGDLS and CDR2 YYNGEE. CDR3 DNA sequence: TGTGCCAGCAGCGTAGATCTCCTAGCGGGAGCTGAGCAGTTCTTC. This sequence encodes CASSVDLLAGAEQFF.

The chain employs TRBV11-3 and TRBJ2-2, with a weak D call TRBD2 (5 bases). Germline assignment: CDR1 SGHNT and CDR2 YENEEA. The CDR3 is 17 residues long. The germline V and J ends were trimmed by 2 bases and 1 base, with 14 bases remaining between them. The CDR3 DNA reads TGTGCCAGCAGCTTAAGACGTTCAGGAGGGAACACCGGGGAGCTGTTTTTT. Protein sequence: CASSLRRSGGNTGELFF.

The chain joins TRBV6-5 to TRBJ1-1; 7 bases are a match to TRBD1. The CDR3 extends over 14 amino acids. The trim removed 6 bases at V and 1 base at J, leaving 5 bases unmatched. Looked up from germline, CDR1 is MNHEY and CDR2 is SVGAGI. CDR3 amino acids: CASRVWDRNTEAFF. The CDR3 DNA reads TGTGCCAGCAGGGTTTGGGACAGGAACACTGAAGCTTTCTTT.

The chain uses TRBV11-2 and TRBJ2-5; a weak D match, TRBD1 (6 bases). Looked up from germline, CDR1 is SGHAT and CDR2 is FQNNGV. This CDR3 comprises 15 residues. The germline V and J ends were trimmed by 1 base and 9 bases, with 18 bases remaining between them. CDR3 residues: CASSLGPARPGAQYF. In nucleotides, the CDR3 is TGTGCCAGCAGCTTAGGACCGGCTAGGCCAGGGGCCCAGTACTTC.

The CDR3 sequence is CASSLGTSGGSTDTQYF. The DNA for the CDR3 is TGTGCCAGCAGCTTAGGGACTAGCGGGGGTAGCACAGATACGCAGTATTTT. The gene calls are TRBV7-7 and TRBJ2-3, with TRBD2 matching 13 bases. The CDR3 runs 17 residues. Germline trimming cut 1 base from V and 0 bases from J; bases unmatched to any gene: 1. Germline-derived CDR1 and CDR2 are SSHAT and FNYEAQ (reference sequence).

The V call is TRBV6-6, the J call TRBJ2-2; D is unresolved. This CDR3 spans 14 amino acids. CDR1 and CDR2 (germline): MNHNY, SVGAGI (reference sequence). Trimming stripped 6 bases from V and 1 base from J, with 9 bases between. The CDR3 loop is CASRRELNTGELFF. In DNA form, the CDR3 reads TGTGCCAGCAGGCGAGAGCTGAACACCGGGGAGCTGTTTTTT.

The J gene is TRBJ2-5, the V gene TRBV30; TRBD1 aligns across 8 bases. The germline V gene encodes CDR1 GTSNPN and CDR2 SVGIG (reference sequence). The CDR3 runs to 14 residues. V was clipped by 2 bases and J by 2 bases; unmatched bases: 4. DNA of the CDR3: TGTGCCTGGAGTCCCGGGACAGGTCAAGAGACCCAGTACTTC. The encoded protein is CAWSPGTGQETQYF.

The chain recombines TRBV6-6 with TRBJ2-7; TRBD2 might be the D (6 bases). This CDR3 comprises 13 residues. Germline CDR1 reads MNHNY; CDR2 reads SVGAGI (reference sequence). Trimming stripped 8 bases from V and 2 bases from J, with 13 bases between. CDR3 nucleotide sequence: TGTGCCAGCTTGCAAGCGGGTGCCTACGAGCAGTACTTC. Amino acids: CASLQAGAYEQYF.

The V gene is TRBV18, the J gene TRBJ1-5; 10 nucleotides align to TRBD1. The CDR3 is made up of 17 amino acids. V shed 5 bases, J shed 1 base, and the junction held 8 bases outside the gene matches. CDR1 KGHSH and CDR2 LQKENI come from the germline V gene. DNA for the CDR3: TGTGCCAGCTCATCCCAGACAGGGGGCTTGAGCAATCAGCCCCAGCATTTT. The encoded protein is CASSSQTGGLSNQPQHF.

This clone was detected a few times. The rearrangement joins TRBV25-1 to TRBJ1-1; 8 bases are shared with TRBD1. This CDR3 is 14 amino acids long. V was pared by 5 bases and J by 3 bases, with 5 bases of the junction left unmatched. Germline lookup yields CDR1 MGHDK and CDR2 SYGVNS. CDR3 loop: CASSRDRGYTEAFF. The CDR3 coding sequence is TGTGCCAGCAGTCGTGACAGGGGATACACTGAAGCTTTCTTT.

The chain uses TRBV6-1 and TRBJ2-1; 7 bases fit TRBD1. The CDR3 consists of 14 residues. Trimming cost V 6 bases and J 4 bases; bases outside gene matches: 6. Per germline, CDR1 MNHNS and CDR2 SASEGT. This chain's CDR3 is CASSAGTEYNEQFF. The DNA for the CDR3 is TGTGCCAGCAGCGCCGGGACAGAGTACAATGAGCAGTTCTTC.